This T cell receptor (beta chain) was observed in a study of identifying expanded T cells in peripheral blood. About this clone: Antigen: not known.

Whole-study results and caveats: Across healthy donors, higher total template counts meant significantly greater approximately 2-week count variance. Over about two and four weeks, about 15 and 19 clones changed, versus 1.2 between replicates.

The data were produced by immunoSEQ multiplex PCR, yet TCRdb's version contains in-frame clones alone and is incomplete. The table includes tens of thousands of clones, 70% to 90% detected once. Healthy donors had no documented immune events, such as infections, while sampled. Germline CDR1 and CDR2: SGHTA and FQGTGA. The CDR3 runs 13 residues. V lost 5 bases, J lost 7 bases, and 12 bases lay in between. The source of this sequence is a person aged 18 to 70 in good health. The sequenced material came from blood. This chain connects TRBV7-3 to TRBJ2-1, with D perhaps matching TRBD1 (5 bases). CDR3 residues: CASSMEQVNEQFF. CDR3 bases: TGTGCCAGCAGCATGGAACAGGTAAATGAGCAGTTCTTC.